These 3 T cell receptor beta chains originate from one sample sequenced in a study of T cell responses to AZD1222 COVID-19 vaccine (dated by TCRdb to the early 2020s). Preparation of the library involved the immunoSEQ multiplex PCR assay. What TCRdb holds here is the immuneACCESS table cut down to in-frame rearrangements. Part of the clones is not present; checked against another copy, under half of the missing clones reflect an unresolved V gene, and the others are unexplained. The sample table records about 150,000 clones; roughly 90% of these occur just once. In total, the top ten clones hold under 7% of the sample. The sample's time point, from its label and the paper: baseline before first vaccination. The treatment or condition label on this specimen signifies: meningococcal conjugate vaccine given as trial control. Sequenced material: peripheral blood, taken on day 0 of MenACWY control vaccination. These receptors were taken from an adult in good health.

This CDR3 is CASREGLSEGSPLHF. In DNA, the CDR3 is TGTGCCAGCAGAGAGGGCCTATCAGAGGGTTCACCCCTCCACTTT. The chain combines TRBV6-5 with TRBJ1-6, with D hard to call. Germline V lookup: CDR1 MNHEY, CDR2 SVGAGI. V was cut by 6 bases and J by 9 bases, with 18 bases left in between. CDR3 length: 15 amino acids.

In DNA, the CDR3 is TGTGCCAGCAGCGTGGACAGAAAAAACATTCAGTACTTC. Its protein product is CASSVDRKNIQYF. The genes are TRBV7-8 and TRBJ2-4; D is possibly TRBD1 (6 bases). Trimming removed 5 bases from V and 4 bases from J, with 9 bases in between. This CDR3 has 13 amino acids. Germline V CDR1 and CDR2: SGHVS, FQNEAQ.

This chain joins TRBV28 and TRBJ1-1, with 9 bases that match TRBD1. Germline lookup yields CDR1 MDHEN and CDR2 SYDVKM. The CDR3 extends over 12 amino acids. V was clipped by 2 bases and J by 10 bases; unmatched bases: 2. This CDR3 reads CASSLTGGAAFF. In DNA, the CDR3 is TGTGCCAGCAGTTTAACAGGGGGCGCAGCTTTCTTT.